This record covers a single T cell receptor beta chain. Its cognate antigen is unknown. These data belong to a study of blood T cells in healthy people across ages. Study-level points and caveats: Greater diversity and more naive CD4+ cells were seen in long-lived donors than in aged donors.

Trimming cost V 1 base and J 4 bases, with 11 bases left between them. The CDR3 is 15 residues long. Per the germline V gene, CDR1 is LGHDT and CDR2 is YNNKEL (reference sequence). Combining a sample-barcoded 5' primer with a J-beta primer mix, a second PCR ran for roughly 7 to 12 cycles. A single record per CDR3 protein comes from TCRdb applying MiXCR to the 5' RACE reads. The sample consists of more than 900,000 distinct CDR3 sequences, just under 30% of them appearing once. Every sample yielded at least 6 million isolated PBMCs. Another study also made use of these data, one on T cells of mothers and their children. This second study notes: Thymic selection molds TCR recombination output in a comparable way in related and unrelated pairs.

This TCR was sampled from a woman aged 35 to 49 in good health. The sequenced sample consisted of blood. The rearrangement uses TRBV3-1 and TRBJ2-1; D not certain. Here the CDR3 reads CASSQAELPYNEQFF. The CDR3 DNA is TGTGCCAGCAGCCAAGCGGAGCTACCGTACAATGAGCAGTTCTTC.